This T cell receptor beta chain came from a study of cytomegalovirus exposure and HLA in healthy donors. Study-level information: The 95 to 150 validation repertoires were produced on the same platform as the approximately 620 repertoires of the first cohort. This was reported in a later analysis.

Sequencing used immunoSEQ multiplex PCR; TCRdb keeps in-frame clones, though not all of them. The sample records roughly 300,000 clones, 80% to 90% being singletons. Study-wide results and limits: There were around 160 TCR beta chains listed as cytomegalovirus-associated. A few CMV-associated chains proved CMV antigen-specific in vitro.

About this clone: Its antigen is undetermined.

The sequence came from a woman younger than 30 in good health and CMV-seronegative. The specimen sequenced was PBMCs.

The CDR3: CASSLTGEAGYTF. The CDR3 nucleotides are TGTGCCAGCAGCTTGACAGGGGAGGCTGGCTACACCTTC. This chain uses TRBV7-2 with TRBJ1-2; 8 nucleotides agree with TRBD1. Germline lookup yields CDR1 SGHTA and CDR2 FQGNSA. The length of the CDR3 is 13 residues. V lost 3 bases, J lost 7 bases, and 4 bases stayed unmatched.